This record concerns one TCR beta chain sequence. Its cognate antigen is unknown. This sample was taken from a study of cytomegalovirus exposure and HLA in healthy donors. Turning to the study itself: Out of 150 million to 200 million T cells, an earlier analysis found 117 million unique TCR beta sequences in total.

CDR3 length equals 19 residues. Study-level points and caveats: When a later analysis was performed, an Asian-associated ancestry cluster reportedly had fewer N-insertions than the roughly 690-donor mean. The investigators catalogued 160 or so TCR beta chains as cytomegalovirus-associated.

The PCR ran on 60 Vbeta and 13 Jbeta primers. TCRdb keeps only in-frame clones here, not all; method: immunoSEQ multiplex PCR. The top ten hold approximately 3.5% of the sample, which has 95,000 to 150,000 clones, 80% to 90% seen once. Sequencing was performed on PBMCs. The sequence was collected from a woman aged 40 to 49 in good health and CMV-seropositive. The chain employs TRBV1 and TRBJ2-7; the table's D call TRBD2 went unverified against the DNA. TRBV1 is shown as a pseudogene. The CDR3 DNA sequence: TGCACCAGCAGCCAAGATAGGGCTAGCGGGAGCTGCTTTATCGACGAGCAGTACTTC. This gives the protein CTSSQDRASGSCFIDEQYF.